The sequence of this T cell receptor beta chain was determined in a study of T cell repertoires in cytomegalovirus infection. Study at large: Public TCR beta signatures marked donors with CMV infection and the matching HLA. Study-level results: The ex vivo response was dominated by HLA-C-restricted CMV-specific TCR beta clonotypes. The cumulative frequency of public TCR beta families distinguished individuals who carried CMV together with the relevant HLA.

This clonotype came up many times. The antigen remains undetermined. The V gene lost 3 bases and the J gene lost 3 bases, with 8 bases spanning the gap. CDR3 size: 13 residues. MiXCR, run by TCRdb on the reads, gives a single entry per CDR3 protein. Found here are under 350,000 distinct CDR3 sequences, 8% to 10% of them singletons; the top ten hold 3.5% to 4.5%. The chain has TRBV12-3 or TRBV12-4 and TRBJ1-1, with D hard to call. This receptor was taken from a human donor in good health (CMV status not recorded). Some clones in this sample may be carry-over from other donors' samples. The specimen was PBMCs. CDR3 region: CASSLADDTEAFF. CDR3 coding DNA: TGTGCCAGCAGTTTGGCCGACGACACTGAAGCTTTCTTT.